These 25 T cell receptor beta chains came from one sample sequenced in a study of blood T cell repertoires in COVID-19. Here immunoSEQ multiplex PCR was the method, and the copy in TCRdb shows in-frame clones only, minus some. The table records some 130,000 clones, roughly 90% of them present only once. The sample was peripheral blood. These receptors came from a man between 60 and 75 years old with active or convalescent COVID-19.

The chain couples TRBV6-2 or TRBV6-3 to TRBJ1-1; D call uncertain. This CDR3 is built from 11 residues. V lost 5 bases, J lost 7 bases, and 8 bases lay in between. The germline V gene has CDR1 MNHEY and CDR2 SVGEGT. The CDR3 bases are TGTGCCAGCAGTCGCCTAGGTGAAGCTTTCTTT. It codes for CASSRLGEAFF.

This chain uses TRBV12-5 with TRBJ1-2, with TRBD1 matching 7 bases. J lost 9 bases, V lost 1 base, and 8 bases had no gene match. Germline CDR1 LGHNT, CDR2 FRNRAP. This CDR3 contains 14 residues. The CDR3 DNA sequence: TGTGCTAGTGGTTTGGACGACAGGGCACTTAGCTACACCTTC. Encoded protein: CASGLDDRALSYTF.

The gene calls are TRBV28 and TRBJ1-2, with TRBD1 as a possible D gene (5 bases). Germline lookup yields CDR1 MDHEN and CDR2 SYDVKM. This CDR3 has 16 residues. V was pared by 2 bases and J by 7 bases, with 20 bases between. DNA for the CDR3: TGTGCCAGCAGTTTAGCTGGTCTCGGGGGTAGGGGTGGCTACACCTTC. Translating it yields CASSLAGLGGRGGYTF.

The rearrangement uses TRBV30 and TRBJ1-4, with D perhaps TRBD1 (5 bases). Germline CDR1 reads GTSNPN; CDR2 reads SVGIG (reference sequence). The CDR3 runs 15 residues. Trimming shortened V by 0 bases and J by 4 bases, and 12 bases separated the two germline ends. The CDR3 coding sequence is TGTGCCTGGAGTGTACCCCAGGGCTTTAATGAAAAACTGTTTTTT. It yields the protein CAWSVPQGFNEKLFF.

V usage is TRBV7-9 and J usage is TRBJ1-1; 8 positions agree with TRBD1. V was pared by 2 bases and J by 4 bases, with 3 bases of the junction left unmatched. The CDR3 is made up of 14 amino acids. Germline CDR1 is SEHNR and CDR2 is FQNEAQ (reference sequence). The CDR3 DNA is TGTGCCAGCAGCTTAACAGGGGGGTTCACTGAAGCTTTCTTT. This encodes CASSLTGGFTEAFF.

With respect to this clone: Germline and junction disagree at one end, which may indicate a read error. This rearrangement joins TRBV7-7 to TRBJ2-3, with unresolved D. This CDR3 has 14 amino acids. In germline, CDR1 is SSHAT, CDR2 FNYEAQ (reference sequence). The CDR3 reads CASSRGLSTDTQYF. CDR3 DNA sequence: TGTGCTAGCAGCCGCGGATTGAGCACAGATACGCAGTATTTT.

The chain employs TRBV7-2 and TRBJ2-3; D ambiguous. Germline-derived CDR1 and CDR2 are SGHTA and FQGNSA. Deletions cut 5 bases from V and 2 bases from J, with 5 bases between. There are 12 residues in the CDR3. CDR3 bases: TGTGCCAGCAGCCTCTACACAGATACGCAGTATTTT. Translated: CASSLYTDTQYF.

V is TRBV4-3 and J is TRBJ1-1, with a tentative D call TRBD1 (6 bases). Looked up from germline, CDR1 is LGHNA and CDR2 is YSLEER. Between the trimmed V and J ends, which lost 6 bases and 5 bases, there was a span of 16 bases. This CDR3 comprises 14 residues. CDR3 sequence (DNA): TGCGCCAGCAGTGATAGTAGGGGGAAGACTGAAGCTTTCTTT. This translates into CASSDSRGKTEAFF.

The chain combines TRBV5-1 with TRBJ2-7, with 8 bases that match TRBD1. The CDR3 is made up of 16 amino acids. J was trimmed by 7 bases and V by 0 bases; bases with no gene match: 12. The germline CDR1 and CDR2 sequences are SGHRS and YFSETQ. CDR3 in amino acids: CASSLGVGQGAREQYF. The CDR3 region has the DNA TGCGCCAGCAGCTTGGGCGTCGGGCAGGGGGCGCGGGAGCAGTACTTC.

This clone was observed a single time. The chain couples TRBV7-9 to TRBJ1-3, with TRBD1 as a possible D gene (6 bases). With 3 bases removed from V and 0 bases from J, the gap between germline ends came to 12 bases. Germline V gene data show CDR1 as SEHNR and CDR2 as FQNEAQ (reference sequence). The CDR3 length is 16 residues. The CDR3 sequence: CASSFSRGGSGNTIYF. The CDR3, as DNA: TGTGCCAGCAGCTTTTCTAGGGGGGGCTCTGGAAACACCATATATTTT.

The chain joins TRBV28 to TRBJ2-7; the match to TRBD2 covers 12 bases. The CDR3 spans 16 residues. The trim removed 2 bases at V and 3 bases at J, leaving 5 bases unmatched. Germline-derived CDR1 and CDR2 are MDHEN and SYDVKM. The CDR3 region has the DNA TGTGCCAGCAGTTTAGGGACTAGCGGGCCCTACTACGAGCAGTACTTC. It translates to CASSLGTSGPYYEQYF. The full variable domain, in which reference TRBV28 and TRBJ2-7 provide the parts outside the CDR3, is DVKVTQSSRYLVKRTGEKVFLECVQDMDHENMFWYRQDPGLGLRLIYFSYDVKMKEKGDIPEGYSVSREKKERFSLILESASTNQTSMYLCASSLGTSGPYYEQYFGPGTRLTVT.

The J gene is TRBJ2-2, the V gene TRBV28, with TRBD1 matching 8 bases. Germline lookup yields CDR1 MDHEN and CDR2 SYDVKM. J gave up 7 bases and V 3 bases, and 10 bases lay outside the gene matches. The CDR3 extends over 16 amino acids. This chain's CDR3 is CASSFHRTGRGGELFF. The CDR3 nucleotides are TGTGCCAGCAGTTTTCATCGGACAGGGCGAGGCGGGGAGCTGTTTTTT.

CDR3 sequence reads: CASSSPGTGGRNYGYTF. CDR3 nucleotides: TGTGCCAGCAGTTCCCCCGGGACAGGGGGTAGGAACTATGGCTACACCTTC. The rearrangement joins TRBV28 to TRBJ1-2, with TRBD1 matching over 11 bases. CDR1 and CDR2 from the germline V gene are MDHEN and SYDVKM. The V segment lost 4 bases and the J segment 2 bases; nucleotides outside the gene matches: 9. CDR3 size: 17 residues.

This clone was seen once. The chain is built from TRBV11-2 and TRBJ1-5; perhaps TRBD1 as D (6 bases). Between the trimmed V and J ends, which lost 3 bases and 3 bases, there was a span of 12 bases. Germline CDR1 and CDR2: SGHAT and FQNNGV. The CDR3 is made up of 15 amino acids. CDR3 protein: CASSLGGALNQPQHF. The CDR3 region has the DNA TGTGCCAGCAGCTTGGGGGGGGCCCTCAATCAGCCCCAGCATTTT.

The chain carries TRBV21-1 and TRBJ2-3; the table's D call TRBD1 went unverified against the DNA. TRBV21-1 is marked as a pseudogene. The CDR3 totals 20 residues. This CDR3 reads CASSKGHSPLRKPCTDTQYF. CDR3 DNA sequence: TGTGCCAGCAGCAAGGGGCACAGTCCTCTGCGCAAACCTTGCACAGATACGCAGTATTTT.

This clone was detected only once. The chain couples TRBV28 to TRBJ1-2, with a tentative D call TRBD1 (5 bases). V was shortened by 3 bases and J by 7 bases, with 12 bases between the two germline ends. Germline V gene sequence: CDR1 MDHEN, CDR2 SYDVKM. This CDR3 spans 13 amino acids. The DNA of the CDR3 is TGTGCCAGCAGTTTTGGGGGGGTCCCTGGCTACACCTTC. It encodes CASSFGGVPGYTF.

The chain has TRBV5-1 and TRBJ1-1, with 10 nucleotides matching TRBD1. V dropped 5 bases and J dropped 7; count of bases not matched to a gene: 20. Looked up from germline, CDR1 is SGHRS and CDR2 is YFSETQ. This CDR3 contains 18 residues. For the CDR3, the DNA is TGCGCCAGCAGTTCCGGGACAGGGGTCCTCGTGGGACCGAATGAAGCTTTCTTT. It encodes CASSSGTGVLVGPNEAFF.

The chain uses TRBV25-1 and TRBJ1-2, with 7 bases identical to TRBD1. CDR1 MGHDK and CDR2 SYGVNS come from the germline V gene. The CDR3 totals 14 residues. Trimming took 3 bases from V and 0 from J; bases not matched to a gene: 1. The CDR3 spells CASSDGTANYGYTF. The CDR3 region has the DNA TGTGCCAGCAGTGACGGGACAGCTAACTATGGCTACACCTTC.

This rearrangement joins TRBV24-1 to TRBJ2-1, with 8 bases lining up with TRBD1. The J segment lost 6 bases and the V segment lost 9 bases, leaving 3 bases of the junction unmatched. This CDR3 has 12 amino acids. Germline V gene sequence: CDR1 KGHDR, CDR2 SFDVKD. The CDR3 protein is CATQGASNEQFF. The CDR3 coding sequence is TGTGCCACCCAGGGGGCCTCCAATGAGCAGTTCTTC.

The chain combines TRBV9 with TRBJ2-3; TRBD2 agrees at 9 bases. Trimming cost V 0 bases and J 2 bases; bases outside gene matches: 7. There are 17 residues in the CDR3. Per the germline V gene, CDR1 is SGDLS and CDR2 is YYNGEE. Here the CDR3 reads CASSVGVTSGYTDTQYF. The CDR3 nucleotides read TGTGCCAGCAGCGTAGGGGTGACTAGCGGTTACACAGATACGCAGTATTTT.

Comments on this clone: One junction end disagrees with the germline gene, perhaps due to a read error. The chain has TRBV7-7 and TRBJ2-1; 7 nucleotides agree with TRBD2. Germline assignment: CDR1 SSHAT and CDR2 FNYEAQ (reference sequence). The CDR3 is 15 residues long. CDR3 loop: CASSRVASGYNEQFF. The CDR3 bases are TGTGCTAGCAGCCGCGTGGCTAGCGGATACAATGAGCAGTTCTTC.

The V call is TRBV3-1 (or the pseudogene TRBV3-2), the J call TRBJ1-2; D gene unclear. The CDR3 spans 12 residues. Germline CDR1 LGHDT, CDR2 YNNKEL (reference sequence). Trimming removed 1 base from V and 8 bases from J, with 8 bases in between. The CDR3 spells CASSQGEWGYTF. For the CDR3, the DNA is TGTGCCAGCAGCCAAGGGGAGTGGGGCTACACCTTC.

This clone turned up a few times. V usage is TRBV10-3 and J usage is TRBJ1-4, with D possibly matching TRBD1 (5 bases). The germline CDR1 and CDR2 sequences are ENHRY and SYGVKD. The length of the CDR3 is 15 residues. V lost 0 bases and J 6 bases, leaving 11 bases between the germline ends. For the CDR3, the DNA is TGTGCCATCAGTGAGTCGAAAGGGGTCCATGAAAAACTGTTTTTT. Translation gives CAISESKGVHEKLFF.

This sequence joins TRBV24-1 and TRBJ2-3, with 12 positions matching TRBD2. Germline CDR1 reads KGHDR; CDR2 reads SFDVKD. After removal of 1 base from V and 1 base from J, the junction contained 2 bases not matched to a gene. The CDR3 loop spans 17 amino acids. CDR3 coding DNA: TGTGCCACCAGTGATTTAAGGACTAGCGGGGGCACAGATACGCAGTATTTT. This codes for CATSDLRTSGGTDTQYF.

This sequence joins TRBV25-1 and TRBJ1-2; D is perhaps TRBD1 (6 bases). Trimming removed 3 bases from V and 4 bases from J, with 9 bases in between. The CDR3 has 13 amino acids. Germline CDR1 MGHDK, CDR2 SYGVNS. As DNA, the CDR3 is TGTGCCAGCAGTGACAGGGGCGGCTATGGCTACACCTTC. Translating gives CASSDRGGYGYTF.